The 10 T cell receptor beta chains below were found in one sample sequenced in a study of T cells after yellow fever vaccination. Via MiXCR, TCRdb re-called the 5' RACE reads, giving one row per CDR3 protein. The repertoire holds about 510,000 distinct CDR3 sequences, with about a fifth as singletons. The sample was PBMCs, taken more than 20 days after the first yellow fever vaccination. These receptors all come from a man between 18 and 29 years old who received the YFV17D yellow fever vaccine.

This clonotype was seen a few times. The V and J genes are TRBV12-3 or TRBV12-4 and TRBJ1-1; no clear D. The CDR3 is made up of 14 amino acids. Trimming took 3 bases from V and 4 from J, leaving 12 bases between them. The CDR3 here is CASSFTRRATEAFF. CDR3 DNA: TGTGCCAGCAGTTTTACGAGGAGGGCCACTGAAGCTTTCTTT.

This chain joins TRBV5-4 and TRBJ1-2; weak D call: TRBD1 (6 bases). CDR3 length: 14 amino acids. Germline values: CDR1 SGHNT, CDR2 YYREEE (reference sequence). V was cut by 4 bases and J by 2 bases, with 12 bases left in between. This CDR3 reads CASSLSDRNYGYTF. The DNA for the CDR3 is TGTGCCAGCAGCCTATCGGACAGAAACTATGGCTACACCTTC.

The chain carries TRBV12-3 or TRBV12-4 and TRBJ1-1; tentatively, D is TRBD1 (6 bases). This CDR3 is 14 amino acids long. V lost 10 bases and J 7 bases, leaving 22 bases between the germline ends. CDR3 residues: CATTRRGAAGEAFF. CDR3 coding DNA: TGTGCCACCACGCGACGGGGGGCCGCGGGTGAAGCTTTCTTT.

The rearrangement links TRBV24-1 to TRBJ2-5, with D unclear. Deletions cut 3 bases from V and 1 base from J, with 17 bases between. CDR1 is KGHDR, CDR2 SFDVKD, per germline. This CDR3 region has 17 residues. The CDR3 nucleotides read TGTGCCACCAGTGATACCGGTTCGGGCAGTGTCCAAGAGACCCAGTACTTC. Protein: CATSDTGSGSVQETQYF.

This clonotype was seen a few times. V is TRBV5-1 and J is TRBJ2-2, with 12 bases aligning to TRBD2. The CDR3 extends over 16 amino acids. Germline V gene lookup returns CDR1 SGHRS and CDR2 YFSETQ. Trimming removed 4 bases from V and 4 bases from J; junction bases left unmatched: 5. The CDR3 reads CASSSLAGGLTGELFF. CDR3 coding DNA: TGCGCCAGCAGCAGTCTAGCGGGGGGGCTCACCGGGGAGCTGTTTTTT.

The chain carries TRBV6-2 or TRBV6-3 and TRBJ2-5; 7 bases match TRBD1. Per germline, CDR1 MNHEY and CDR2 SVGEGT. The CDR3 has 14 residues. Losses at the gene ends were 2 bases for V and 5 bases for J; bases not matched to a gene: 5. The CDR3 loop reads CASSYRQGRETQYF. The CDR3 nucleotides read TGTGCCAGCAGTTACCGACAGGGCAGGGAGACCCAGTACTTC.

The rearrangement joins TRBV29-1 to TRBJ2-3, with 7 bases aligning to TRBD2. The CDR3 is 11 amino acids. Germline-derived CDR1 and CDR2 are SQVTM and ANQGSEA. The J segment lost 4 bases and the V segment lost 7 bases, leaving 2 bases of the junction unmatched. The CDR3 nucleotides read TGCAGCGGGCTAGCGGCAGATACGCAGTATTTT. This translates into CSGLAADTQYF.

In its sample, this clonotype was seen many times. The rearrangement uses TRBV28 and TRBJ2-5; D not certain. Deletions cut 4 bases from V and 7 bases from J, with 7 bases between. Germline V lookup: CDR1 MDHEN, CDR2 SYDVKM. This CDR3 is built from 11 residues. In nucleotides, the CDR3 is TGTGCCAGCAGTTCCCTGGGGACCCAGTACTTC. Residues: CASSSLGTQYF.

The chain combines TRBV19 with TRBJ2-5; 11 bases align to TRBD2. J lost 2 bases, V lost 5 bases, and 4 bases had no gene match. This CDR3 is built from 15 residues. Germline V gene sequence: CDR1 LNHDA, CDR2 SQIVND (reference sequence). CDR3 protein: CASSWLAGGQETQYF. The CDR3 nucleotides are TGTGCCAGTAGTTGGCTAGCGGGGGGACAAGAGACCCAGTACTTC.

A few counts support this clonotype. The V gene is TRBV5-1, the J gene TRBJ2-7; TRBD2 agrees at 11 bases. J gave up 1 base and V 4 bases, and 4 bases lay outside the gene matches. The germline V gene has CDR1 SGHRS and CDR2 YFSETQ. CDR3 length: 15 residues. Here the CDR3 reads CASSGTSGGSYEQYF. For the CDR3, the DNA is TGCGCCAGCAGCGGTACTAGCGGGGGTTCCTACGAGCAGTACTTC.